The entry below gives a single T cell receptor beta chain sequence along with its context. The data derive from a study of blood T cell repertoires in COVID-19. Study information: PBMCs, B-cell-depleted T cells, or T cells were the source of the cDNA or gDNA that made up the material.

This CDR3 region has 12 residues. Germline CDR1 and CDR2: LNHDA and SQIVND (reference sequence). V lost 3 bases, J lost 7 bases, and 9 bases lay in between. Using immunoSEQ multiplex PCR, the repertoire was profiled, and TCRdb retains in-frame clones only, with some absent. The table shows 45,000 to 55,000 clones, with over 80% occurring only once. This chain uses TRBV19 with TRBJ1-2; D unresolved. This TCR came from a human donor in a cohort sampled during active COVID-19. The specimen was peripheral blood. The CDR3 nucleotides are TGTGCCAGTAGTATTGTACGGGGTGGCTACACCTTC. As protein: CASSIVRGGYTF.